The 28 T cell receptor beta chains presented below share a single source sample, sequenced in a study of blood T cell repertoires in COVID-19. TCRdb's copy holds only in-frame clones and misses some; the assay was immunoSEQ multiplex PCR. The table includes about 220,000 clones, 80% to 90% detected once. Material for sequencing was PBMCs or T cells enriched from blood (not recorded which). The receptors here all came from a woman aged 18-30 years in a cohort exposed to, infected with or recovered from COVID-19 (not recorded which).

The CDR3 spells CASSLGGITQYF. The CDR3 coding sequence is TGTGCCAGCAGCCTCGGGGGGATTACGCAGTATTTT. The chain joins TRBV11-3 to TRBJ2-3, with 7 bases fitting TRBD2. Germline CDR1 reads SGHNT; CDR2 reads YENEEA. V lost 5 bases to trimming and J lost 8 bases; unmatched junction nucleotides: 4. This CDR3 spans 12 amino acids.

Note on this clone: This sample also contains other DNA sequences that code for the same CDR3. The gene calls are TRBV6-5 and TRBJ1-1, with 7 bases lining up with TRBD1. The V segment lost 6 bases and the J segment 3 bases; nucleotides outside the gene matches: 7. Per germline, CDR1 MNHEY and CDR2 SVGAGI. The CDR3 totals 14 residues. The CDR3 spells CASSLYRGDTEAFF. CDR3 DNA: TGTGCCAGCAGCTTGTACAGGGGTGACACTGAAGCTTTCTTT.

The chain combines TRBV27 with TRBJ1-1; unclear D gene. The CDR3 extends over 13 amino acids. V was shortened by 5 bases and J by 3 bases, with 10 bases between the two germline ends. The germline CDR1 and CDR2 sequences are MNHEY and SMNVEV (reference sequence). Written as DNA, the CDR3 is TGTGCCAGCAGTCCCATCCAGGACACTGAAGCTTTCTTT. Encoded protein: CASSPIQDTEAFF.

The chain uses TRBV6-5 and TRBJ1-1; no firm D call. The CDR3 length is 14 residues. The germline V and J ends were trimmed by 5 bases and 0 bases, with 10 bases remaining between them. Germline V gene lookup returns CDR1 MNHEY and CDR2 SVGAGI. The CDR3 DNA reads TGTGCCAGCAGTCCCTTGCGTATGAACACTGAAGCTTTCTTT. As protein: CASSPLRMNTEAFF.

V is TRBV5-4 and J is TRBJ1-2; no firm D call. Germline CDR1 SGHNT, CDR2 YYREEE (reference sequence). The CDR3 covers 14 residues. The germline V and J ends were trimmed by 1 base and 2 bases, with 9 bases remaining between them. CDR3 DNA sequence: TGTGCCAGCAGCTTGCAATCAGGAAACTATGGCTACACCTTC. Translated: CASSLQSGNYGYTF. Together with reference TRBV5-4 and TRBJ1-2, the CDR3 gives the full variable domain: ETGVTQSPTHLIKTRGQQVTLRCSSQSGHNTVSWYQQALGQGPQFIFQYYREEENGRGNFPPRFSGLQFPNYSSELNVNALELDDSALYLCASSLQSGNYGYTFGSGTRLTVV.

This clone came up a few times. The DNA of the CDR3 is TGTGCCAGCATCAGGGTCACTAATGAAAAACTGTTTTTT. Residues: CASIRVTNEKLFF. The chain employs TRBV6-6 and TRBJ1-4, with a tentative D call TRBD1 (5 bases). The ends were cut back, 7 bases at V and 2 bases at J, with 8 bases in the middle. Per the germline V gene, CDR1 is MNHNY and CDR2 is SVGAGI (reference sequence). The CDR3 consists of 13 residues.

This clone showed up just once. V gene TRBV27 combines with J gene TRBJ1-5; D gene unclear. V lost 5 bases to trimming and J lost 0 bases, with 8 bases between them. This CDR3 has 14 amino acids. Germline V gene lookup returns CDR1 MNHEY and CDR2 SMNVEV (reference sequence). Here the CDR3 reads CASSPRVSNQPQHF. In nucleotides, the CDR3 is TGTGCCAGCAGTCCCCGCGTTAGCAATCAGCCCCAGCATTTT.

V usage is TRBV4-1 and J usage is TRBJ1-2; 8 positions agree with TRBD1. The germline CDR1 and CDR2 sequences are MGHRA and YSYEKL. The CDR3 sequence is 15 residues long. J gave up 5 bases and V 1 base, and 6 bases lay outside the gene matches. This CDR3 is CASSQVQGAGYGYTF. The CDR3 DNA follows: TGCGCCAGCAGCCAAGTTCAGGGGGCGGGTTATGGCTACACCTTC.

This chain links TRBV9 with TRBJ1-5; possibly TRBD1 for D (5 bases). Germline V lookup: CDR1 SGDLS, CDR2 YYNGEE. The CDR3 consists of 15 residues. Trimming cost V 1 base and J 5 bases, with 13 bases left between them. The CDR3 reads CASSVLGRADQPQHF. As DNA, the CDR3 is TGTGCCAGCAGCGTATTAGGCAGGGCCGATCAGCCCCAGCATTTT.

The V call is TRBV11-2, the J call TRBJ2-7; the match to TRBD1 covers 7 bases. The CDR3 totals 16 residues. Germline V gene lookup returns CDR1 SGHAT and CDR2 FQNNGV. Trimming at V came to 0 bases and at J to 0 bases, leaving 5 bases not matched to a gene. CDR3 sequence reads: CASSLDKGALSYEQYF. The CDR3 DNA follows: TGTGCCAGCAGCTTAGATAAGGGGGCCCTCTCCTACGAGCAGTACTTC.

This clone has just one count. V usage is TRBV6-6 and J usage is TRBJ2-3, with 10 bases that match TRBD2. The CDR3 consists of 16 residues. Germline-derived CDR1 and CDR2 are MNHNY and SVGAGI (reference sequence). After removal of 3 bases from V and 5 bases from J, the junction contained 8 bases not matched to a gene. CDR3 sequence reads: CASSYFSLAGGDTQYF. The CDR3 bases are TGTGCCAGCAGTTATTTCTCCTTAGCGGGAGGAGATACGCAGTATTTT.

This clone has only one observation. The chain uses TRBV5-1 and TRBJ2-1; D uncertain. CDR3 size: 14 residues. Trimming took 5 bases from V and 6 from J, leaving 15 bases between them. Germline V gives CDR1 SGHRS, CDR2 YFSETQ. The CDR3 DNA sequence: TGCGCCAGCAGATTTAGAGGAGAATCCAATGAGCAGTTCTTC. Its protein product is CASRFRGESNEQFF.

The chain links TRBV27 to TRBJ1-2, with a tentative D call TRBD1 (6 bases). Germline V gene data show CDR1 as MNHEY and CDR2 as SMNVEV (reference sequence). The CDR3 extends over 14 amino acids. The V end lost 3 bases, the J end lost 4 bases, and 12 bases lay between the germline ends. The CDR3, as DNA: TGTGCCAGCAGTTTTAGTACAGGGCCCTATGGCTACACCTTC. It codes for CASSFSTGPYGYTF.

The rearrangement uses TRBV28 and TRBJ1-1; tentatively, D is TRBD1 (6 bases). V was clipped by 5 bases and J by 5 bases, with 15 bases between them. The CDR3 covers 14 residues. Germline CDR1 reads MDHEN; CDR2 reads SYDVKM. CDR3 protein: CASSIGYRETEAFF. The DNA of the CDR3 is TGTGCCAGCAGTATCGGTTACAGGGAAACTGAAGCTTTCTTT.

The V call is TRBV6-4, the J call TRBJ2-3; D call uncertain. The CDR3 is made up of 14 amino acids. V was pared by 1 base and J by 1 base, with 6 bases between. Per the germline V gene, CDR1 is MRHNA and CDR2 is SNTAGT. CDR3 nucleotide sequence: TGTGCCAGCAGTGACTACGCGGGCACAGATACGCAGTATTTT. It encodes CASSDYAGTDTQYF.

The chain combines TRBV18 with TRBJ1-1, with a possible D match to TRBD1 (6 bases). The CDR3 is made up of 16 amino acids. The V gene's germline CDR1 is KGHSH and CDR2 LQKENI. V was trimmed by 3 bases and J by 4 bases, leaving 18 bases between them. The CDR3 DNA reads TGTGCCAGCTCACCTCCTTCTTTGGACAGACGCACTGAAGCTTTCTTT. Its protein is CASSPPSLDRRTEAFF.

V gene TRBV20-1 combines with J gene TRBJ2-7; 8 bases are a match to TRBD2. Germline CDR1 DFQATT, CDR2 SNEGSKA (reference sequence). Trimming removed 3 bases from V and 1 base from J; junction bases left unmatched: 11. There are 16 residues in the CDR3. Written as DNA, the CDR3 is TGCAGTGCTAGTTCGAGCGGGAGTACCGGGTCCTACGAGCAGTACTTC. As protein: CSASSSGSTGSYEQYF.

V is TRBV25-1 and J is TRBJ1-6; possibly TRBD1 for D (5 bases). The CDR3 has 13 residues. Germline CDR1 MGHDK, CDR2 SYGVNS. Trimming stripped 7 bases from V and 10 bases from J, with 14 bases between. The CDR3 is CASNKDKGSPLHF. The CDR3 coding sequence is TGTGCCAGCAATAAGGACAAAGGATCACCCCTCCACTTT.

About this clone: Since the CDR3 does not end with the conserved phenylalanine or tryptophan, this likely comes from a read error. The DNA is omitted, as the CDR3 cannot be located on it reliably, and the CDR3 follows TCRdb's listing. This chain joins TRBV4-1 and TRBJ1-1; no check of the table's D call, TRBD1, against the DNA was made. Both ends counted, the CDR3 spans 12 residues. Germline V gives CDR1 MGHRA, CDR2 YSYEKL. CDR3 residues: CASSQEGRGRVL.

V is TRBV6-6 and J is TRBJ2-1, with 14 positions matching TRBD2. Per germline, CDR1 MNHNY and CDR2 SVGAGI (reference sequence). This CDR3 comprises 16 residues. V lost 9 bases, J lost 8 bases, and 12 bases stayed unmatched. Here the CDR3 reads CASYSHAGLAGDEQFF. The DNA for the CDR3 is TGTGCCAGTTACTCCCACGCGGGACTAGCGGGGGATGAGCAGTTCTTC.

The chain is built from TRBV28 and TRBJ2-3; TRBD1 is a possible D gene (5 bases). Trimming stripped 6 bases from V and 0 bases from J, with 10 bases between. The germline gives CDR1 MDHEN, CDR2 SYDVKM. The CDR3 totals 14 residues. The CDR3 DNA reads TGTGCCAGCAGCTGGGGCGGTAGCACAGATACGCAGTATTTT. This sequence encodes CASSWGGSTDTQYF.

In its sample, this clone was seen once. CDR3 in amino acids: CASSLPGELFF. The CDR3 DNA reads TGCGCCAGCAGCCTCCCGGGGGAGCTGTTTTTT. The chain employs TRBV4-1 and TRBJ2-2; D ambiguous. CDR1 is MGHRA, CDR2 YSYEKL, per germline. The germline V and J ends were trimmed by 4 bases and 8 bases, with 5 bases remaining between them. CDR3 length equals 11 residues.

V usage is TRBV28 and J usage is TRBJ1-6; no clear D. Per germline, CDR1 MDHEN and CDR2 SYDVKM. The length of the CDR3 is 13 residues. The V and J ends lost 3 bases and 8 bases respectively, with 8 bases between them. In nucleotides, the CDR3 is TGTGCCAGCAGTTTCGGGTCGGATTCACCCCTCCACTTT. Protein: CASSFGSDSPLHF.

The chain recombines TRBV15 with TRBJ1-5; D might be TRBD1 (5 bases). The germline V gene has CDR1 LNHNV and CDR2 YYDKDF (reference sequence). V was trimmed by 1 base and J by 7 bases, leaving 14 bases between them. There are 15 residues in the CDR3. The CDR3 protein is CATSRVRGLGQPQHF. The CDR3 region has the DNA TGTGCCACCAGCAGAGTACGGGGGTTAGGGCAGCCCCAGCATTTT.

The chain has TRBV27 and TRBJ1-2; unclear D gene. Germline-derived CDR1 and CDR2 are MNHEY and SMNVEV (reference sequence). The CDR3 is 13 amino acids. V lost 5 bases and J lost 4, with 11 bases in between. Here the CDR3 reads CASSPLDSYGYTF. The CDR3 nucleotides read TGTGCCAGCAGTCCACTCGACTCCTATGGCTACACCTTC.

The genes are TRBV4-1 and TRBJ2-2, with a weak D call TRBD1 (5 bases). In germline, CDR1 is MGHRA, CDR2 YSYEKL. CDR3 length: 18 residues. The V end lost 0 bases, the J end lost 1 base, and 15 bases lay between the germline ends. The CDR3 is CASSQDRLAGWNTGELFF. The CDR3 DNA sequence: TGCGCCAGCAGCCAAGACAGGTTGGCAGGGTGGAACACCGGGGAGCTGTTTTTT.

This sequence joins TRBV2 and TRBJ2-7, with 9 bases aligning to TRBD2. Germline V lookup: CDR1 SNHLY, CDR2 FYNNEI. CDR3 length equals 14 residues. After removal of 6 bases from V and 2 bases from J, the junction contained 5 bases not matched to a gene. The CDR3 bases are TGTGCCAGCAGCCTGCAGCGGGGGGCCTACGAGCAGTACTTC. It codes for CASSLQRGAYEQYF.

The V and J genes are TRBV19 and TRBJ2-1, with 7 bases that match TRBD1. Losses at the gene ends were 6 bases for V and 4 bases for J; bases not matched to a gene: 6. The CDR3 loop spans 14 amino acids. The germline V gene has CDR1 LNHDA and CDR2 SQIVND (reference sequence). This CDR3 is CASRPGQTYNEQFF. In nucleotides, the CDR3 is TGTGCCAGTAGACCGGGACAGACTTACAATGAGCAGTTCTTC.